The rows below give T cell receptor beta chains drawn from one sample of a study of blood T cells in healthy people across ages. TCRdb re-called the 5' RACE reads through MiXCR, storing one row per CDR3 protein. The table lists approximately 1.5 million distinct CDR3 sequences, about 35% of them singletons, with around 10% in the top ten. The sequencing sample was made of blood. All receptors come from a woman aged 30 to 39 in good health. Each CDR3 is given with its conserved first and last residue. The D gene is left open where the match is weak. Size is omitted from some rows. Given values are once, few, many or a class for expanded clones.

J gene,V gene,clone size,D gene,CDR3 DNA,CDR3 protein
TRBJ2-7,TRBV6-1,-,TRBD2,TGTGCCAGCAGTGTTGCAGCCATGAATAGCGGGGGGGCCTACGAGCAGTACTTC,CASSVAAMNSGGAYEQYF
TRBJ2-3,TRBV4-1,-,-,TGCGCCAGCAGCCAAGTGGGGAAAGGCAGGTTGTCTAGCACAGATACGCAGTATTTT,CASSQVGKGRLSSTDTQYF
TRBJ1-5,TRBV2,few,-,TGTGCCAGCAGTGTAGGGGCGAGCAATCAGCCCCAGCATTTT,CASSVGASNQPQHF
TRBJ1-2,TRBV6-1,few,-,TGTGCCCGCAGTGAAGAACCCACTAACTATGGCTACACCTTC,CARSEEPTNYGYTF
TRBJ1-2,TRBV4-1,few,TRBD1,TGCGCCAGCAGCCAGCAGGGGGCGCAGGACTATGGCTACACCTTC,CASSQQGAQDYGYTF
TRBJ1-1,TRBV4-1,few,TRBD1,TGCGCCAGCAGCCAAGGCGACAGGGTGAGCACTGAAGCTTTCTTT,CASSQGDRVSTEAFF
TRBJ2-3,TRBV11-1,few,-,TGTGCCAGCAGCTCGGACGGAATAATCACAGATACGCAGTATTTT,CASSSDGIITDTQYF
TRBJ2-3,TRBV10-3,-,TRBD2,TGTGCCATCAGTGAGGTGACTAGCGGTACCACAGATACGCAGTATTTT,CAISEVTSGTTDTQYF
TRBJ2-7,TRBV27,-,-,TGTGCCAGCAGCACCTCCCCCAGGTCCACCTACGAGCAGTACTTC,CASSTSPRSTYEQYF
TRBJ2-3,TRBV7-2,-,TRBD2,TGTGCCAGCAGCTCACCCGGGGAGCGGGGGCTCACAGATACGCAGTATTTT,CASSSPGERGLTDTQYF
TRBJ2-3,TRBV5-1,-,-,TGCGCCAGCAGCTCCGGAAGACAGACTAACGGGGATACGCAGTATTTT,CASSSGRQTNGDTQYF
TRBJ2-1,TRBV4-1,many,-,TGCGCCAGCAGCCGGGGCAGGGGGGTAGAAAGGCAGTTCTTC,CASSRGRGVERQFF
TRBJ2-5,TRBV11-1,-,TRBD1,TGTGCCAGCAGCGATTACAGGGGGAGCTACAAACAGTACTTC,CASSDYRGSYKQYF
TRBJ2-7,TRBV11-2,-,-,TGTGCCAGCGGCTTAATTGGTGCCCAGTACTTC,CASGLIGAQYF
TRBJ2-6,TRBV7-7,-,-,TGTGCCAGCAGCTTACGGGGGCGCCCTACCAGCTCTGGGGCCAACGTCCTGACTTTC,CASSLRGRPTSSGANVLTF